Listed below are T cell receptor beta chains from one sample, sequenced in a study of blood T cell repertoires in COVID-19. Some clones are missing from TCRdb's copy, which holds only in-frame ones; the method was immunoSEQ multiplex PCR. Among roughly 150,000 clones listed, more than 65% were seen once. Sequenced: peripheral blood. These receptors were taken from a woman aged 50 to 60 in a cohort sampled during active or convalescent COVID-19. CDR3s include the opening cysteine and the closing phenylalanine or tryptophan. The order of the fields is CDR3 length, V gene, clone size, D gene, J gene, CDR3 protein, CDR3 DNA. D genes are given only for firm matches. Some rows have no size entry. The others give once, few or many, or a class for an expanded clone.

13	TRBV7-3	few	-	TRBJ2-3	CASSDGSVATQYF	TGTGCCAGCAGCGATGGTAGCGTGGCTACGCAGTATTTT
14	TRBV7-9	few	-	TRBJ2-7	CASSPTRGPYEQYF	TGTGCCAGCAGCCCAACGCGGGGGCCCTACGAGCAGTACTTC
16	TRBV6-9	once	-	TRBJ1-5	CASSLFIAVEDQPQHF	TGTGCCAGCAGCCTTTTTATAGCCGTGGAGGATCAGCCCCAGCATTTT
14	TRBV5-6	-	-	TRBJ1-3	CASSLQGSGNTIYF	TGTGCCAGCAGCTTGCAGGGCTCTGGAAACACCATATATTTT
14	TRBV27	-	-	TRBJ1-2	CASWRSGSNYGYTF	TGTGCCAGTTGGCGGAGCGGCTCCAACTATGGCTACACCTTC
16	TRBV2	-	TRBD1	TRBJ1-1	CASSVGRGTGGAGAFF	TGTGCCAGCAGTGTCGGCCGTGGGACAGGGGGCGCGGGGGCTTTCTTT
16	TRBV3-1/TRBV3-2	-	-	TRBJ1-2	CASSQVALGSGYGYTF	TGTGCCAGCAGCCAAGTTGCGCTCGGTTCCGGGTATGGCTACACCTTC
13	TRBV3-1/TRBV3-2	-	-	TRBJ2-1	CASSQGTEGVKFF	TGTGCCAGCAGCCAAGGCACCGAGGGGGTGAAGTTCTTC
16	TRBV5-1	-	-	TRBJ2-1	CASFSGGGSSYNEQFF	TGCGCCAGCTTCTCCGGGGGTGGGTCTTCCTACAATGAGCAGTTCTTC
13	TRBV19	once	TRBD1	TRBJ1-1	CASSRGGTTEAFF	TGTGCCAGTAGTAGAGGGGGCACCACTGAAGCTTTCTTT
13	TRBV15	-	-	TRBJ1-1	CATSRGMNTEAFF	TGTGCCACCAGCAGGGGCATGAACACTGAAGCTTTCTTT
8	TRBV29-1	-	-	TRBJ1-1	CVSTEAFF	TGCGTGAGCACTGAAGCTTTCTTT
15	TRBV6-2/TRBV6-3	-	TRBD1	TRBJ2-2	CASSTGQGETGELFF	TGTGCCAGCAGTACGGGACAGGGGGAAACCGGGGAGCTGTTTTTT
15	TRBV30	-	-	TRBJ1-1	CAWREGQGARTEAFF	TGTGCCTGGAGAGAGGGACAAGGGGCTCGGACTGAAGCTTTCTTT
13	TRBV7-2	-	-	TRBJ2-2	CASSPRQSGELFF	TGTGCCAGCAGCCCCAGACAATCCGGGGAGCTGTTTTTT
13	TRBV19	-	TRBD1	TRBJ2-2	CASKRTGSGELFF	TGTGCCAGCAAAAGGACAGGGTCCGGGGAGCTGTTTTTT
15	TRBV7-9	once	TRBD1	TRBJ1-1	CASSLEGQGNTEAFF	TGTGCCAGCAGCTTAGAGGGACAGGGGAACACTGAAGCTTTCTTT
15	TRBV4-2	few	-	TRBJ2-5	CASSQQLGAVETQYF	TGTGCCAGCAGCCAACAGCTAGGGGCGGTGGAGACCCAGTACTTC
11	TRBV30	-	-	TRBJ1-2	CAWNLGDGYTF	TGTGCCTGGAACCTCGGTGATGGCTACACCTTC
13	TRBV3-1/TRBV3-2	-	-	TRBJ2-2	CASSQEGAGELFF	TGTGCCAGCAGCCAAGAGGGCGCCGGGGAGCTGTTTTTT
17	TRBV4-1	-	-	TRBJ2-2	CASSQDSRGRPTGELFF	TGCGCCAGCAGCCAAGATTCGCGGGGAAGACCCACCGGGGAGCTGTTTTTT
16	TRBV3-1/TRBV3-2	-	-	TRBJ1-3	CASSLAASYSGNTIYF	TGTGCCAGCAGCCTAGCCGCGAGTTACTCTGGAAACACCATATATTTT
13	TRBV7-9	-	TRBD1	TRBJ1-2	CASSQGTDYGYTF	TGTGCCAGCAGCCAAGGGACAGATTATGGCTACACCTTC
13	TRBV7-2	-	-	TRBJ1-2	CASRSDRGNGYTF	TGTGCCAGCAGGTCTGATAGGGGTAATGGCTACACCTTC
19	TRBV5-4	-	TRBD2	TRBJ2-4	CASSQGDSGGMGAKNIQYF	TGTGCCAGCAGCCAGGGTGATAGCGGGGGGATGGGAGCCAAAAACATTCAGTACTTC
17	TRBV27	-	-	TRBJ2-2	CASTRSLGHANTGELFF	TGTGCCAGCACTCGTTCACTGGGACACGCGAACACCGGGGAGCTGTTTTTT